The T cell receptor (beta chain) under discussion was sequenced for a study of Graves' ophthalmopathy and Graves' hyperthyroidism. The overall study: Untreated patients at initial diagnosis provided peripheral blood.

As the starting material, 9.5 to 10 ml of fresh peripheral blood yielded the PBMCs. The V and J ends lost 2 bases and 4 bases respectively, with 14 bases between them. CDR3 size: 15 residues. RNA transcripts were the template, and TCR beta CDR3 regions were amplified from them. Second-round multiplex PCR followed a first-round RT-PCR using HTBI primers. TCRdb analysed the multiplex PCR reads with MiXCR anew, one entry per CDR3 protein. Among fewer than 400,000 distinct CDR3 sequences, about 16% were seen once, and the ten largest hold more than 1.5%. This clonotype has at least ten counts. Sequencing used peripheral blood. The chain couples TRBV12-3 or TRBV12-4 to TRBJ1-2; D may be TRBD1 (6 bases). This TCR derives from a woman aged 18-30 years with Graves' ophthalmopathy. The CDR3 loop reads CASSLIGQSIYGYTF. The CDR3 region has the DNA TGTGCCAGCAGTTTAATTGGACAGAGCATCTATGGCTACACCTTC.